Detailed here is one T cell receptor (beta chain). The method was immunoSEQ multiplex PCR; TCRdb's version includes in-frame clones alone and lacks a portion of them. This table has 2 million to 2.5 million clones, just under 95% appearing once. The germline gives CDR1 SGHAT, CDR2 FQNNGV. The CDR3 totals 15 residues. The sample comes from a study of shared clonotypes between healthy human individuals. The rearrangement joins TRBV11-2 to TRBJ2-5, with D tentatively TRBD2 (6 bases). The J call may be faulty, since TRBJ2-7 better matches the DNA end. The source of this sequence is a man between 18 and 35 years old in good health. Some clones in this sample may be carry-over from other donors' samples. Input material: naive CD4+ T cells from PBMCs. Subset denoted: CD45RA+ positively selected. CDR3 sequence reads: CASSLVLDYTYEQYF. Here the CDR3 DNA reads TGTGCCAGCAGCTTAGTCCTGGACTACACCTACGAGCAGTACTTC.